This T cell receptor beta chain was recorded in a study of neurological immune-mediated disorders. Study outcomes and limitations: None of the CDR3 amino acid sequences of expanded clones recurred across subjects, suggesting private repertoires in all groups.

cDNA synthesis was performed by 5'RACE with 10-nucleotide random UMIs. The yield of each sequencing run was over 200 million TCR-beta sequences from 15-18 subjects. TCRdb independently ran MiXCR on the 5' RACE reads; one entry per CDR3 protein. The sample shows more than 95,000 distinct CDR3 sequences, 10% to 13% of them seen only once. The V segment lost 1 base and the J segment 1 base; nucleotides outside the gene matches: 3. The CDR3 consists of 15 residues. Germline lookup yields CDR1 SGHRS and CDR2 YFSETQ. This clonotype was recorded at least ten times. Its specificity is not known. Time point defined: longitudinal time-point 3.

Sequenced sample: PBMCs. The TCR comes from a female donor with HTLV-1-associated myelopathy (HAM/TSP). The genes are TRBV5-1 and TRBJ1-1; 8 positions match TRBD1. CDR3 bases: TGCGCCAGCAGCTTGTCAGGGACAGGGAACACTGAAGCTTTCTTT. It specifies CASSLSGTGNTEAFF.